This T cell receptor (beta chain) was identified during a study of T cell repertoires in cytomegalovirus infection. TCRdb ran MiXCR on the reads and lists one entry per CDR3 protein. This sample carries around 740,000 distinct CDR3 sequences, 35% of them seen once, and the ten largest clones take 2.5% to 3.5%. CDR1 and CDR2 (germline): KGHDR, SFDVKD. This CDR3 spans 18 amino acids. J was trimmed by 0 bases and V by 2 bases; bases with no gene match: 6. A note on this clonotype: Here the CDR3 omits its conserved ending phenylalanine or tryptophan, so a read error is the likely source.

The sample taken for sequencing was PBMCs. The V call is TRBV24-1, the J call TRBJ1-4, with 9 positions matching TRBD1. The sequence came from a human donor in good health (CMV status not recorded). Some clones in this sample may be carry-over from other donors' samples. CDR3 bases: TGTGCCACCAGTGATTCCCCGGGACAGGGTTCAACTAATGAAAAACTGTTTTTG. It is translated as CATSDSPGQGSTNEKLFL.